The 24 T cell receptor beta chains given below trace back to one sample, sequenced in a study of T-cell reconstitution after alpha-beta-depleted transplantation in children. Using unique molecular identifiers, the investigators prepared the TCRbeta library. TCRdb re-derived calls from the PCR reads in MiXCR, one entry per CDR3 protein. The top ten clones hold 2% to 2.5% of a sample with about 490,000 distinct CDR3 sequences, 10% of them seen once. This material consisted of PBMCs, taken before TCRalphabeta/CD19-depleted stem cell transplant. The receptors here all came from a child aged 2 to 15 with inherited bone marrow failure, due to receive a stem cell transplant.

This clonotype was seen repeatedly, ten times or more. The chain has TRBV12-3 or TRBV12-4 and TRBJ1-2; 11 nucleotides line up with TRBD1. Trimming removed 6 bases from V and 7 bases from J; junction bases left unmatched: 7. The CDR3 is made up of 14 amino acids. The CDR3 sequence: CASSPDRGRIGYTF. The CDR3 coding sequence is TGTGCCAGCAGCCCGGACAGGGGGCGCATTGGCTACACCTTC.

This clonotype has ten or more counts. The CDR3 protein is CASSPSGRAKNIQYF. DNA for the CDR3: TGTGCCAGCAGCCCCTCGGGGAGAGCCAAAAACATTCAGTACTTC. The rearrangement links TRBV7-8 to TRBJ2-4; D perhaps matches TRBD2 (5 bases). The CDR3 spans 15 residues. Trimming removed 5 bases at V and 0 bases at J, with 11 bases between. Germline CDR1 and CDR2: SGHVS and FQNEAQ.

This clonotype was recorded many times. The J gene is TRBJ2-1, the V gene TRBV6-5, with 9 nucleotides matching TRBD2. This CDR3 comprises 15 residues. Germline CDR1 and CDR2: MNHEY and SVGAGI. Trimming cost V 4 bases and J 8 bases; bases outside gene matches: 9. The CDR3: CASSFVAGVLDEQFF. CDR3 in DNA: TGTGCCAGCAGTTTCGTAGCGGGAGTACTCGATGAGCAGTTCTTC.

The table lists this clonotype with many counts. V gene TRBV11-2 combines with J gene TRBJ2-1; 12 bases are shared with TRBD2. The V segment lost 6 bases and the J segment 2 bases; nucleotides outside the gene matches: 17. Germline CDR1 and CDR2: SGHAT and FQNNGV. This CDR3 has 20 amino acids. CDR3 DNA sequence: TGTGCCAGCAGTTACTCACCGGGACTAGCGGGCCGAGTTACCTACAATGAGCAGTTCTTC. This codes for CASSYSPGLAGRVTYNEQFF.

In this sample, this clonotype turned up many times. The chain couples TRBV9 to TRBJ1-2, with D possibly TRBD1 on 5 matching bases. Trimming removed 0 bases at V and 2 bases at J, with 11 bases between. The CDR3 is 15 amino acids. In germline, CDR1 is SGDLS, CDR2 YYNGEE. In nucleotides, the CDR3 is TGTGCCAGCAGCGTAGGGGGACGGTTGAACTATGGCTACACCTTC. Protein sequence: CASSVGGRLNYGYTF.

This clonotype was observed at least ten times. This chain joins TRBV12-3 or TRBV12-4 and TRBJ2-1, with 9 bases identical to TRBD1. CDR3 length: 15 amino acids. J lost 4 bases, V lost 3 bases, and 4 bases had no gene match. Here the CDR3 reads CASSLETGGYNEQFF. As DNA, the CDR3 is TGTGCCAGCAGTTTGGAGACAGGGGGATACAATGAGCAGTTCTTC.

In this sample, this clonotype turned up many times. The J gene is TRBJ2-1, the V gene TRBV7-2, with 7 bases identical to TRBD2. The germline V gene encodes CDR1 SGHTA and CDR2 FQGNSA. The CDR3 contains 16 residues. The ends lost 0 bases at V and 8 bases at J; junction bases unmatched: 10. The chain's CDR3 is CASSLAISGTDDEQFF. In nucleotides, the CDR3 is TGTGCCAGCAGCTTAGCCATCAGCGGGACCGACGATGAGCAGTTCTTC.

This clonotype was observed at least ten times. The chain links TRBV29-1 to TRBJ2-1; 7 bases are shared with TRBD2. The junction had 13 bases not matched to a gene; V was cut back by 4 bases and J by 10 bases. This CDR3 contains 14 residues. Looked up from germline, CDR1 is SQVTM and CDR2 is ANQGSEA. Here the CDR3 DNA reads TGCAGCGTTGTGGGCGGCGGGAGCGAAGAAGAGCAGTTCTTC. Protein sequence: CSVVGGGSEEEQFF.

This clonotype has only a few counts. Here the CDR3 reads CASSTRDRAFF. The CDR3 DNA sequence: TGTGCCAGCAGCACCCGGGATCGAGCTTTCTTT. This chain connects TRBV7-9 to TRBJ1-1, with D unclear. The CDR3 consists of 11 residues. CDR1 and CDR2 (germline): SEHNR, FQNEAQ (reference sequence). The V gene lost 5 bases and the J gene lost 10 bases, with 11 bases spanning the gap.

This clonotype was recorded at least ten times. The chain has TRBV29-1 and TRBJ2-6; TRBD1 aligns across 8 bases. The CDR3 totals 16 residues. V was clipped by 3 bases and J by 2 bases; unmatched bases: 6. Germline V CDR1 and CDR2: SQVTM, ANQGSEA. The CDR3 nucleotides read TGCAGCGTTGACGCCCAGGGGGCGCCTGGGGCCAACGTCCTGACTTTC. It translates to CSVDAQGAPGANVLTF.

This clonotype was counted a few times. The CDR3 loop reads CSATGTFDNEQFF. Written as DNA, the CDR3 is TGCAGTGCTACAGGGACATTCGACAATGAGCAGTTCTTC. The chain uses TRBV20-1 and TRBJ2-1; D might be TRBD1 (6 bases). Looked up from germline, CDR1 is DFQATT and CDR2 is SNEGSKA (reference sequence). Trimming took 4 bases from V and 5 from J, leaving 12 bases between them. CDR3 length: 13 residues.

This clonotype was picked up many times. This chain links TRBV6-1 with TRBJ2-1, with no clear D. Germline-derived CDR1 and CDR2 are MNHNS and SASEGT. V was trimmed by 1 base and J by 2 bases, leaving 9 bases between them. This CDR3 has 15 amino acids. The CDR3 region has the DNA TGTGCCAGCAGTGAAGGACCCTACACCTACAATGAGCAGTTCTTC. Its protein product is CASSEGPYTYNEQFF.

The J gene is TRBJ2-1, the V gene TRBV4-2, with a tentative D call TRBD2 (5 bases). CDR3 length equals 20 residues. CDR1 LGHNA and CDR2 YNFKEQ come from the germline V gene. The germline V and J ends were trimmed by 4 bases and 1 base, with 26 bases remaining between them. The DNA for the CDR3 is TGTGCCAGCAGCCTGACGACGGTCGGGTTGCGGGCGGTATCCTACAATGAGCAGTTCTTC. It is translated as CASSLTTVGLRAVSYNEQFF.

The chain is built from TRBV6-2 or TRBV6-3 and TRBJ2-2, with 7 positions matching TRBD2. Germline values: CDR1 MNHEY, CDR2 SVGEGT. V dropped 5 bases and J dropped 7; count of bases not matched to a gene: 1. The CDR3 length is 12 residues. This chain's CDR3 is CASSREVGELFF. DNA for the CDR3: TGTGCCAGCAGTCGGGAGGTCGGGGAGCTGTTTTTT.

There are many counts of this clonotype. The chain recombines TRBV20-1 with TRBJ2-7; D call uncertain. The V end was cut by 2 bases, the J end by 0 bases, with 14 bases between. This CDR3 comprises 15 residues. Germline loops: CDR1 DFQATT, CDR2 SNEGSKA (reference sequence). CDR3 sequence (DNA): TGCAGTGCTAGATTTTCGAGCGAACTCTCCTACGAGCAGTACTTC. Its protein product is CSARFSSELSYEQYF.

This clonotype was detected ten times or more. The CDR3 nucleotides read TGTGCCAGCAGCCAAGGGAGCGGGAGTCAAGAGACCCAGTACTTC. This sequence encodes CASSQGSGSQETQYF. This sequence joins TRBV4-2 and TRBJ2-5; 8 nucleotides align to TRBD2. The V and J ends lost 1 base and 2 bases, in that order; junction bases with no gene match: 3. This CDR3 region has 15 residues. CDR1 LGHNA and CDR2 YNFKEQ come from the germline V gene.

This clonotype appeared many times. The chain carries TRBV7-9 and TRBJ2-7; TRBD2 aligns across 7 bases. This CDR3 comprises 16 residues. Per germline, CDR1 SEHNR and CDR2 FQNEAQ (reference sequence). After removal of 2 bases from V and 2 bases from J, the junction contained 9 bases not matched to a gene. For the CDR3, the DNA is TGTGCCAGCAGCTTAATAGGCGGGAGAGGAGCCTACGAGCAGTACTTC. It yields the protein CASSLIGGRGAYEQYF.

This clonotype showed up many times. The chain recombines TRBV10-3 with TRBJ1-5; D is perhaps TRBD1 (5 bases). Germline V gene data show CDR1 as ENHRY and CDR2 as SYGVKD. Trimming took 3 bases from V and 4 from J, leaving 13 bases between them. The CDR3 sequence is 15 residues long. In nucleotides, the CDR3 is TGTGCCATCAGTGATTCAAGGGGAGGGAATCAGCCCCAGCATTTT. Translating gives CAISDSRGGNQPQHF.

Comment on this clonotype: A read error may be the cause here, since a much bigger clone is one base away. J is TRBJ2-1 and V is TRBV29-1; D not resolved. The germline V and J ends were trimmed by 6 bases and 3 bases, with 15 bases remaining between them. Germline assignment: CDR1 SQVTM and CDR2 ANQGSEA. CDR3 length: 14 residues. For the CDR3, the DNA is TGCAGCGTCCCCGGATTAAGGGACTACAATGAGCAGTTCTTC. Protein product: CSVPGLRDYNEQFF.

This clonotype has ten or more counts. The rearrangement uses TRBV29-1 and TRBJ2-1; D not resolved. This CDR3 has 17 residues. CDR1 is SQVTM, CDR2 ANQGSEA, per germline. Trimming left V 3 bases short and J 6 bases short, with 24 bases between. The CDR3 nucleotides read TGCAGCGTTGATACTCTTGGGCCGATGACTGGAACCAATGAGCAGTTCTTC. It encodes CSVDTLGPMTGTNEQFF.

This chain links TRBV20-1 with TRBJ2-1; 9 bases agree with TRBD2. This CDR3 region has 15 residues. The germline V gene has CDR1 DFQATT and CDR2 SNEGSKA (reference sequence). Trimming cost V 0 bases and J 8 bases; bases outside gene matches: 8. The CDR3 protein is CSARDGAGGRDEQFF. The DNA for the CDR3 is TGCAGTGCTAGAGATGGGGCGGGAGGGAGGGATGAGCAGTTCTTC.

Ten or more counts support this clonotype. The chain links TRBV4-1 to TRBJ2-5; 11 nucleotides line up with TRBD2. The CDR3 consists of 16 residues. Germline-derived CDR1 and CDR2 are MGHRA and YSYEKL. Trimming removed 4 bases from V and 2 bases from J; junction bases left unmatched: 6. The CDR3 spells CASSPGTSGGQETQYF. CDR3 nucleotides: TGCGCCAGCAGCCCTGGGACTAGCGGAGGTCAAGAGACCCAGTACTTC.

The V call is TRBV11-2, the J call TRBJ2-3; TRBD2 agrees at 7 bases. V lost 9 bases and J lost 3; bases outside the gene matches: 6. Germline V gene data show CDR1 as SGHAT and CDR2 as FQNNGV. The CDR3 loop spans 13 amino acids. CDR3 region: CASRLAGTDTQYF. The CDR3 DNA follows: TGTGCCAGTAGACTAGCTGGGACAGATACGCAGTATTTT.

The chain recombines TRBV4-2 with TRBJ2-5; D unclear. Between the trimmed V and J ends, which lost 0 bases and 0 bases, there was a span of 11 bases. Germline CDR1 and CDR2: LGHNA and YNFKEQ. The CDR3 runs 16 residues. The CDR3 is CASSQDLLLYQETQYF. CDR3 sequence (DNA): TGTGCCAGCAGCCAAGATCTGCTTCTATACCAAGAGACCCAGTACTTC.